What follows are 32 T cell receptor beta chains derived from one specimen sequenced in a study of CD8 T cells in Susac syndrome. Reverse transcription used roughly 0.45 to 1 ug RNA and random hexamers. TCRdb processed the immunoSEQ multiplex PCR reads anew with MiXCR; each CDR3 protein has one entry. The sample holds hundreds of thousands of distinct CDR3 sequences, approximately 95% seen once. Sequenced: CD4+ T cells from PBMCs. The source is a human donor with Susac syndrome.

The chain has TRBV5-4 and TRBJ2-2; TRBD2 aligns across 7 bases. Trimming removed 6 bases from V and 0 bases from J; junction bases left unmatched: 5. The CDR3 runs 15 residues. In germline, CDR1 is SGHNT, CDR2 YYREEE (reference sequence). This chain's CDR3 is CASTTGLSNTGELFF. The CDR3, as DNA: TGTGCCAGCACCACGGGACTATCGAACACCGGGGAGCTGTTTTTT.

This rearrangement joins TRBV12-3 or TRBV12-4 to TRBJ1-2, with D perhaps TRBD1 (5 bases). This CDR3 is 16 amino acids long. The V end was cut by 6 bases, the J end by 4 bases, with 21 bases between. The CDR3: CASSSLGEAAVYGYTF. CDR3 in DNA: TGTGCCAGCAGCTCCTTAGGGGAGGCGGCAGTCTATGGCTACACCTTC.

The chain couples TRBV30 to TRBJ2-1; D call uncertain. V dropped 3 bases and J dropped 9 bases, with 15 bases sitting between them. The CDR3 loop spans 13 amino acids. The germline V gene encodes CDR1 GTSNPN and CDR2 SVGIG (reference sequence). This CDR3 reads CAWSRLLQVEQFF. The CDR3 nucleotides are TGTGCCTGGAGCCGACTGCTTCAGGTTGAGCAGTTCTTC.

This rearrangement joins TRBV19 to TRBJ2-4; D tentatively fits TRBD1 or TRBD2 (5 bases each). There are 15 residues in the CDR3. Germline CDR1 reads LNHDA; CDR2 reads SQIVND (reference sequence). Trimming stripped 4 bases from V and 6 bases from J, with 16 bases between. The DNA for the CDR3 is TGTGCCAGTAGTACCCGGGGCTCGGTCGGAAACATTCAGTACTTC. Translating gives CASSTRGSVGNIQYF.

J is TRBJ2-1 and V is TRBV5-1; D is uncertain. The V end lost 6 bases, the J end lost 9 bases, and 19 bases lay between the germline ends. Germline CDR1 reads SGHRS; CDR2 reads YFSETQ. CDR3 length: 14 amino acids. The CDR3 DNA is TGCGCCAGCACCAACTGTAGCACCGAAAGTGAGCAGTTCTTC. Amino acid sequence: CASTNCSTESEQFF. Supplemented by reference TRBV5-1 and TRBJ2-1, the full variable domain reads KAGVTQTPRYLIKTRGQQVTLSCSPISGHRSVSWYQQTPGQGLQFLFEYFSETQRNKGNFPGRFSGRQFSNSRSEMNVSTLELGDSALYLCASTNCSTESEQFFGPGTRLTVL.

The chain combines TRBV18 with TRBJ2-5, with D uncertain. Trimming removed 3 bases from V and 7 bases from J, with 15 bases in between. The CDR3 covers 14 residues. CDR1 and CDR2 from the germline V gene are KGHSH and LQKENI. CDR3 in DNA: TGTGCCAGCTCACCTCCAGCCCAAGACGGGACCCAGTACTTC. It translates to CASSPPAQDGTQYF.

The chain couples TRBV27 to TRBJ1-2; D may be TRBD1 (5 bases). The CDR3 covers 14 residues. Trimming cost V 3 bases and J 5 bases, with 13 bases left between them. Germline V lookup: CDR1 MNHEY, CDR2 SMNVEV (reference sequence). The DNA for the CDR3 is TGTGCCAGCAGTTTCCTGAGACAGAAGTATGGCTACACCTTC. It is translated as CASSFLRQKYGYTF.

The gene calls are TRBV5-6 and TRBJ2-5; D remains unclear. Germline CDR1 and CDR2: SGHDT and YYEEEE. The CDR3 consists of 11 residues. V lost 4 bases to trimming and J lost 4 bases, with 5 bases between them. In DNA form, the CDR3 reads TGTGCCAGCAGCCGGGTAGAGACCCAGTACTTC. Translated: CASSRVETQYF.

This clonotype appeared once. This chain joins TRBV12-3 or TRBV12-4 and TRBJ2-6; 7 bases map to TRBD2. The CDR3 is 19 residues long. Trimming removed 5 bases from V and 1 base from J; junction bases left unmatched: 14. This CDR3 is CASSPLGGRSRSGANVLTF. The CDR3 DNA is TGTGCCAGCAGTCCGTTGGGAGGGCGCTCCCGGTCTGGGGCCAACGTCCTGACTTTC.

The rearrangement uses TRBV11-2 and TRBJ1-2; 10 nucleotides agree with TRBD1. CDR1 is SGHAT and CDR2 is FQNNGV in the germline V gene. The length of the CDR3 is 15 residues. V lost 5 bases and J lost 7; bases outside the gene matches: 10. CDR3 region: CASSMRRQGAGGYTF. The CDR3 DNA sequence: TGTGCCAGCAGCATGAGACGACAGGGGGCCGGTGGCTACACCTTC.

The chain joins TRBV10-3 to TRBJ2-1; maybe TRBD1 (6 bases). Per germline, CDR1 ENHRY and CDR2 SYGVKD. V was pared by 0 bases and J by 12 bases, with 12 bases between. This CDR3 is 13 amino acids long. CDR3 region: CAISESLQGMQFF. DNA of the CDR3: TGTGCCATCAGTGAGTCTTTACAGGGAATGCAGTTCTTC.

This clonotype was found once. V usage is TRBV5-1 and J usage is TRBJ2-7, with 11 bases aligning to TRBD1. CDR3 length: 14 residues. The germline V gene encodes CDR1 SGHRS and CDR2 YFSETQ. J lost 5 bases, V lost 2 bases, and 3 bases had no gene match. CDR3 nucleotide sequence: TGCGCCAGCAGCTTCCGGACAGGGGGCGACGAGCAGTACTTC. Protein sequence: CASSFRTGGDEQYF.

This chain connects TRBV29-1 to TRBJ2-7; 8 bases map to TRBD1. V was clipped by 6 bases and J by 7 bases; unmatched bases: 8. The CDR3 sequence is 12 residues long. CDR1 and CDR2 from the germline V gene are SQVTM and ANQGSEA. The CDR3 sequence is CSVKTGAREQYF. CDR3 DNA sequence: TGCAGCGTCAAGACAGGGGCGCGTGAGCAGTACTTC.

This rearrangement joins TRBV10-3 to TRBJ2-3, with D possibly matching TRBD2 (6 bases). Germline V gene sequence: CDR1 ENHRY, CDR2 SYGVKD. The CDR3 is made up of 15 amino acids. Trimming removed 4 bases from V and 2 bases from J, with 13 bases in between. The CDR3 sequence: CAISGSMRDTDTQYF. CDR3 nucleotides: TGTGCCATCAGTGGTAGCATGCGGGACACAGATACGCAGTATTTT.

CDR3 nucleotide sequence: TGCAGCGTTGTCGAAGGAGGGCTCGGGATGAACACTGAAGCTTTCTTT. This encodes CSVVEGGLGMNTEAFF. The rearrangement joins TRBV29-1 to TRBJ1-1; no clear D. The CDR3 contains 16 residues. Germline CDR1 SQVTM, CDR2 ANQGSEA. V shed 4 bases and J shed 0 bases, with 18 bases lying between them.

The genes are TRBV11-2 and TRBJ2-4; tentatively, D is TRBD1 or TRBD2 (5 bases each). The V end lost 5 bases, the J end lost 3 bases, and 14 bases lay between the germline ends. Germline values: CDR1 SGHAT, CDR2 FQNNGV. This CDR3 spans 15 amino acids. CDR3: CASSKAGTDKNIQYF. The CDR3 coding sequence is TGTGCCAGCAGCAAAGCCGGGACGGACAAAAACATTCAGTACTTC.

For the CDR3, the DNA is TGTGCCAGTAGTCCTTGGACAGGGGCCCAAGAGACCCAGTACTTC. Translating it yields CASSPWTGAQETQYF. V usage is TRBV19 and J usage is TRBJ2-5, with 9 bases that match TRBD1. V lost 5 bases and J lost 1; bases outside the gene matches: 5. Germline CDR1 reads LNHDA; CDR2 reads SQIVND (reference sequence). The CDR3 is made up of 15 amino acids.

The chain couples TRBV25-1 to TRBJ2-2; 7 bases line up with TRBD1. V was clipped by 8 bases and J by 3 bases; unmatched bases: 6. This CDR3 comprises 14 residues. The germline V gene has CDR1 MGHDK and CDR2 SYGVNS. Written as DNA, the CDR3 is TGTGCCAGCTCATCACAGGGGTACACCGGGGAGCTGTTTTTT. It translates to CASSSQGYTGELFF.

The J gene is TRBJ1-2, the V gene TRBV7-2; 7 positions agree with TRBD1. The CDR3 is 18 amino acids. The germline gives CDR1 SGHTA, CDR2 FQGNSA. V lost 1 base to trimming and J lost 4 bases; unmatched junction nucleotides: 15. CDR3 sequence (DNA): TGTGCCAGCAGCTTAGTCGACAGGGCGGCAGCAATGACCTATGGCTACACCTTC. Amino acid sequence: CASSLVDRAAAMTYGYTF. Together with reference TRBV7-2 and TRBJ1-2, the CDR3 gives the full variable domain: GAGVSQSPSNKVTEKGKDVELRCDPISGHTALYWYRQSLGQGLEFLIYFQGNSAPDKSGLPSDRFSAERTGGSVSTLTIQRTQQEDSAVYLCASSLVDRAAAMTYGYTFGSGTRLTVV.

This chain connects TRBV29-1 to TRBJ2-7; D may match TRBD1 or TRBD2 (7 bases each). Germline CDR1 reads SQVTM; CDR2 reads ANQGSEA. The V and J ends lost 7 bases and 3 bases respectively, with 28 bases between them. The CDR3 has 17 residues. In DNA form, the CDR3 reads TGCAGCGCCTTATCTCCGGGACCCCCCAGGGGGGGCTACGAGCAGTACTTC. It translates to CSALSPGPPRGGYEQYF.

J is TRBJ1-1 and V is TRBV7-9, with a possible D match to TRBD1 (5 bases). CDR1 and CDR2 (germline): SEHNR, FQNEAQ (reference sequence). This CDR3 spans 15 amino acids. V lost 5 bases and J lost 3, with 16 bases in between. In nucleotides, the CDR3 is TGTGCCAGCAGCCCTCGCTCTACAGGTCACACTGAAGCTTTCTTT. It yields the protein CASSPRSTGHTEAFF.

The V gene is TRBV20-1, the J gene TRBJ2-3; a possible D gene is TRBD1 (6 bases). Germline assignment: CDR1 DFQATT and CDR2 SNEGSKA (reference sequence). The CDR3 is made up of 14 amino acids. The ends were cut back, 5 bases at V and 0 bases at J, with 12 bases in the middle. CDR3 sequence (DNA): TGCAGTGCTGAACAGGGCAGAAGCACAGATACGCAGTATTTT. It codes for CSAEQGRSTDTQYF.

V is TRBV12-3 or TRBV12-4 and J is TRBJ1-2; D might be TRBD1 (5 bases). CDR3 length: 13 amino acids. Trimming cost V 6 bases and J 4 bases, with 12 bases left between them. The CDR3 nucleotides are TGTGCCAGCAGCTCTGACAGATTCTATGGCTACACCTTC. It specifies CASSSDRFYGYTF.

V and J are TRBV10-3 and TRBJ2-3; D may be TRBD1 or TRBD2 (5 bases each). Germline V gene data show CDR1 as ENHRY and CDR2 as SYGVKD. V dropped 4 bases and J dropped 5 bases, with 16 bases sitting between them. This CDR3 region has 15 residues. The CDR3 is CAISARDPRGDTQYF. The CDR3, as DNA: TGTGCCATCAGTGCGAGGGACCCCCGGGGAGATACGCAGTATTTT.

This chain uses TRBV5-4 with TRBJ2-1; 7 bases agree with TRBD1. CDR3 length: 14 amino acids. After removal of 4 bases from V and 4 bases from J, the junction contained 5 bases not matched to a gene. CDR1 is SGHNT, CDR2 YYREEE, per germline (reference sequence). For the CDR3, the DNA is TGTGCCAGCAGCCGGGACAGAGTTTACAATGAGCAGTTCTTC. It translates to CASSRDRVYNEQFF. The whole variable domain, filled in from reference TRBV5-4 and TRBJ2-1, reads ETGVTQSPTHLIKTRGQQVTLRCSSQSGHNTVSWYQQALGQGPQFIFQYYREEENGRGNFPPRFSGLQFPNYSSELNVNALELDDSALYLCASSRDRVYNEQFFGPGTRLTVL.

The chain links TRBV19 to TRBJ2-7; D ambiguous. Per the germline V gene, CDR1 is LNHDA and CDR2 is SQIVND (reference sequence). V was pared by 9 bases and J by 3 bases, with 15 bases between. The CDR3 contains 13 residues. The CDR3 DNA reads as TGTGCCAGCGGACGCACCGACCTCTACGAGCAGTACTTC. Encoded protein: CASGRTDLYEQYF.

The chain couples TRBV6-5 to TRBJ2-7, with D perhaps matching TRBD1 (6 bases). Between the trimmed V and J ends, which lost 0 bases and 6 bases, there was a span of 15 bases. This CDR3 has 15 residues. Germline lookup yields CDR1 MNHEY and CDR2 SVGAGI. CDR3 region: CASSYSRARGGEQYF. The CDR3 region has the DNA TGTGCCAGCAGTTACTCGAGGGCCAGGGGCGGCGAGCAGTACTTC.

This chain connects TRBV20-1 to TRBJ1-3; no clear D. Trimming removed 5 bases at V and 8 bases at J, with 13 bases between. The CDR3 is made up of 12 amino acids. Germline V gives CDR1 DFQATT, CDR2 SNEGSKA (reference sequence). The CDR3 sequence is CSAQYLGDTIYF. CDR3 DNA: TGCAGTGCTCAATACCTTGGGGACACCATATATTTT.

This chain connects TRBV3-1 to TRBJ2-3; 10 bases agree with TRBD2. The CDR3 has 16 amino acids. Germline V gene lookup returns CDR1 LGHDT and CDR2 YNNKEL (reference sequence). V lost 3 bases to trimming and J lost 2 bases; unmatched junction nucleotides: 5. CDR3 protein: CASSQRTSGVTDTQYF. CDR3 nucleotides: TGTGCCAGCAGCCAGAGGACTAGCGGTGTCACAGATACGCAGTATTTT.

The chain recombines TRBV12-3 or TRBV12-4 with TRBJ2-1, with 8 bases identical to TRBD1. CDR3 length equals 15 residues. Germline trimming cut 2 bases from V and 6 bases from J; bases unmatched to any gene: 6. CDR3 region: CASSLSAGGFNEQFF. The CDR3 nucleotides read TGTGCCAGCAGTTTATCGGCAGGGGGCTTCAATGAGCAGTTCTTC.

V and J are TRBV7-3 and TRBJ2-2, with no clear D. Germline V lookup: CDR1 SGHTA, CDR2 FQGTGA. The CDR3 is made up of 14 amino acids. V was pared by 5 bases and J by 6 bases, with 13 bases between. The CDR3 loop is CASSRLGNAGELFF. The CDR3, as DNA: TGTGCCAGCAGCCGCTTGGGAAATGCCGGGGAGCTGTTTTTT.

J is TRBJ1-1 and V is TRBV30; possible D gene TRBD1, 6 bases. Trimming took off 8 bases at V and 6 bases at J, with 19 bases between the two ends. The CDR3 runs 13 residues. The germline CDR1 and CDR2 sequences are GTSNPN and SVGIG (reference sequence). The DNA for the CDR3 is TGTGCCGGTCAGCCACAGGGATACGCTGAAGCTTTCTTT. Translation gives CAGQPQGYAEAFF.